One sample yielded the 19 T cell receptor beta chains listed below, sequenced in a study of radiotherapy plus CTLA-4 blockade in lung cancer. The repertoire was sequenced with immunoSEQ multiplex PCR; TCRdb's copy has only in-frame clones and lacks some. Of 95,000 to 150,000 clones listed, about 90% are singletons. Sequencing used peripheral blood, obtained from a patient treated with radiotherapy plus ipilimumab. These TCRs come from a human donor with non-small cell lung cancer that progressed on radiotherapy plus ipilimumab.

The chain recombines TRBV30 with TRBJ1-3; D unclear. Germline CDR1 is GTSNPN and CDR2 is SVGIG (reference sequence). The V and J ends lost 0 bases and 0 bases respectively, with 9 bases between them. The length of the CDR3 is 15 residues. CDR3 sequence: CAWSVGRLSGNTIYF. CDR3 DNA sequence: TGTGCCTGGAGTGTTGGACGCCTCTCTGGAAACACCATATATTTT.

The chain employs TRBV7-9 and TRBJ2-5; no firm D call. Per the germline V gene, CDR1 is SEHNR and CDR2 is FQNEAQ (reference sequence). This CDR3 has 13 residues. V shed 0 bases and J shed 5 bases, with 7 bases lying between them. This chain's CDR3 is CASSLAGAETQYF. The CDR3 bases are TGTGCCAGCAGCTTAGCAGGTGCGGAGACCCAGTACTTC.

The rearrangement uses TRBV6-1 and TRBJ1-1, with 7 nucleotides matching TRBD1. V gave up 6 bases and J gave up 1 base; unmatched junction bases: 5. This CDR3 is built from 14 residues. Looked up from germline, CDR1 is MNHNS and CDR2 is SASEGT. The CDR3 nucleotides are TGTGCCAGCAGAGACAGGGTAAGGAACACTGAAGCTTTCTTT. Encoded protein: CASRDRVRNTEAFF.

V gene TRBV6-5 combines with J gene TRBJ2-3, with D perhaps TRBD2 (6 bases). Trimming pared 7 bases from V and 5 bases from J, leaving 19 bases between. This CDR3 comprises 15 residues. Germline assignment: CDR1 MNHEY and CDR2 SVGAGI. CDR3 sequence: CASNAWRLVKDTQYF. The CDR3 DNA reads TGTGCCAGCAACGCATGGAGACTAGTTAAAGATACGCAGTATTTT.

This sequence joins TRBV7-9 and TRBJ2-3; D is ambiguous. Trimming took off 8 bases at V and 4 bases at J, with 13 bases between the two ends. This CDR3 contains 13 residues. Germline V gene lookup returns CDR1 SEHNR and CDR2 FQNEAQ (reference sequence). CDR3 protein: CASCRSDADTQYF. The DNA for the CDR3 is TGTGCCAGCTGCCGAAGTGATGCAGATACGCAGTATTTT.

The chain couples TRBV10-2 to TRBJ2-3; no reliable D call. This CDR3 spans 14 amino acids. Trimming took 6 bases from V and 2 from J, leaving 12 bases between them. Germline assignment: CDR1 WSHSY and CDR2 SAAADI. This CDR3 is CASSFDLDTDTQYF. The CDR3 bases are TGCGCCAGCAGCTTCGACCTAGACACAGATACGCAGTATTTT.

The chain is built from TRBV5-1 and TRBJ1-1, with 7 bases lining up with TRBD1. The CDR3 contains 14 residues. V lost 2 bases, J lost 3 bases, and 4 bases stayed unmatched. Germline-derived CDR1 and CDR2 are SGHRS and YFSETQ. As DNA, the CDR3 is TGCGCCAGCAGCTTACGACAGGGATACACTGAAGCTTTCTTT. Translation gives CASSLRQGYTEAFF. The full variable domain, in which reference TRBV5-1 and TRBJ1-1 provide the parts outside the CDR3, is KAGVTQTPRYLIKTRGQQVTLSCSPISGHRSVSWYQQTPGQGLQFLFEYFSETQRNKGNFPGRFSGRQFSNSRSEMNVSTLELGDSALYLCASSLRQGYTEAFFGQGTRLTVV.

The rearrangement uses TRBV6-1 and TRBJ1-5; D is possibly TRBD1 (6 bases). Trimming stripped 5 bases from V and 4 bases from J, with 15 bases between. The CDR3 is 15 residues long. Germline CDR1 reads MNHNS; CDR2 reads SASEGT. The CDR3 reads CASSLGGVVNQPQHF. The CDR3 region has the DNA TGTGCCAGCAGTCTAGGGGGGGTAGTTAATCAGCCCCAGCATTTT.

V usage is TRBV6-5 and J usage is TRBJ1-1, with D possibly being TRBD1 (6 bases). This CDR3 region has 14 residues. V was cut by 5 bases and J by 4 bases, with 14 bases left in between. Germline CDR1 reads MNHEY; CDR2 reads SVGAGI. The CDR3: CASSTPTGITEAFF. The CDR3 coding sequence is TGTGCCAGCAGTACCCCGACAGGCATCACTGAAGCTTTCTTT.

The CDR3 protein is CASSLLTGELFF. The DNA of the CDR3 is TGTGCCAGCAGTTTATTAACCGGGGAGCTGTTTTTT. The chain joins TRBV27 to TRBJ2-2; no definite D call. Germline V CDR1 and CDR2: MNHEY, SMNVEV (reference sequence). There are 12 residues in the CDR3. V lost 1 base and J lost 5, with 2 bases in between.

The rearrangement links TRBV19 to TRBJ2-3; unclear D gene. V gave up 5 bases and J gave up 3 bases, with 18 bases separating them. This CDR3 has 16 residues. Germline assignment: CDR1 LNHDA and CDR2 SQIVND (reference sequence). The CDR3 region is CASSLKVGPGTDTQYF. For the CDR3, the DNA is TGTGCCAGTAGTCTTAAGGTAGGGCCCGGAACAGATACGCAGTATTTT.

The V gene is TRBV7-9, the J gene TRBJ2-7; D gene unclear. This CDR3 comprises 11 residues. V was shortened by 2 bases and J by 7 bases, with 6 bases between the two germline ends. Per the germline V gene, CDR1 is SEHNR and CDR2 is FQNEAQ (reference sequence). CDR3 coding DNA: TGTGCCAGCAGCTTAAACTATGAGCAGTACTTC. Protein sequence: CASSLNYEQYF.

In DNA form, the CDR3 reads TGTGCCAGTAGTATAGACACAGGAGCTAACTATGGCTACACCTTC. As protein: CASSIDTGANYGYTF. The genes are TRBV19 and TRBJ1-2; possible D gene TRBD1, 5 bases. V lost 0 bases to trimming and J lost 0 bases, with 8 bases between them. The CDR3 runs 15 residues. Germline CDR1 reads LNHDA; CDR2 reads SQIVND (reference sequence).

This clone appeared once. The chain is built from TRBV5-1 and TRBJ2-2; the D is unclear. The CDR3 contains 14 residues. The V end lost 4 bases, the J end lost 3 bases, and 10 bases lay between the germline ends. Germline V CDR1 and CDR2: SGHRS, YFSETQ. This CDR3 is CASSPAKDTGELFF. The CDR3 bases are TGCGCCAGCAGCCCTGCGAAGGACACCGGGGAGCTGTTTTTT.

The sample holds a few counts of this clone. This chain connects TRBV7-9 to TRBJ1-1; 7 bases map to TRBD1. The junction had 13 bases not matched to a gene; V was cut back by 5 bases and J by 7 bases. The CDR3 covers 15 residues. The germline V gene has CDR1 SEHNR and CDR2 FQNEAQ (reference sequence). The chain's CDR3 is CASSRIGQARNEAFF. CDR3 nucleotides: TGTGCCAGCAGCCGTATCGGACAGGCGAGGAATGAAGCTTTCTTT. Based on the CDR3 plus reference TRBV7-9 and TRBJ1-1, the full variable domain is DTGVSQNPRHKITKRGQNVTFRCDPISEHNRLYWYRQTLGQGPEFLTYFQNEAQLEKSRLLSDRFSAERPKGSFSTLEIQRTEQGDSAMYLCASSRIGQARNEAFFGQGTRLTVV.

V usage is TRBV30 and J usage is TRBJ2-2, with D possibly TRBD1 on 6 matching bases. This CDR3 spans 13 amino acids. Germline V gene lookup returns CDR1 GTSNPN and CDR2 SVGIG (reference sequence). The ends were cut back, 3 bases at V and 7 bases at J, with 12 bases in the middle. CDR3 protein: CAWRSGAIGELFF. CDR3 coding DNA: TGTGCCTGGAGGTCAGGGGCTATCGGGGAGCTGTTTTTT.

J is TRBJ2-7 and V is TRBV5-1; perhaps TRBD2 as D (6 bases). Germline V gene data show CDR1 as SGHRS and CDR2 as YFSETQ. The germline V and J ends were trimmed by 0 bases and 7 bases, with 17 bases remaining between them. The CDR3 sequence is 15 residues long. The CDR3 bases are TGCGCCAGCAGCTTGGGAGCCGGGGCCAGCGGGGAGCAGTACTTC. The encoded protein is CASSLGAGASGEQYF.

This sequence joins TRBV18 and TRBJ2-1; 11 nucleotides match TRBD2. Germline lookup yields CDR1 KGHSH and CDR2 LQKENI. J gave up 6 bases and V 5 bases, and 3 bases lay outside the gene matches. CDR3 length: 14 amino acids. CDR3 coding DNA: TGTGCCAGCTCAGGGACTAGCGGATTCAATGAGCAGTTCTTC. It translates to CASSGTSGFNEQFF.

The CDR3 bases are TGTGCCAGCAGACGACAGACAGGAGACATTCAGTACTTC. Protein product: CASRRQTGDIQYF. V usage is TRBV11-3 and J usage is TRBJ2-4; maybe TRBD1 (6 bases). CDR1 and CDR2 (germline): SGHNT, YENEEA. The CDR3 is 13 residues long. The V end was cut by 6 bases, the J end by 8 bases, with 14 bases between.